One and the same sample provided the 29 T cell receptor beta chains below, sequenced in a study of T cells after yellow fever vaccination. In TCRdb, the 5' RACE reads were re-called with MiXCR into one record per CDR3 protein. The sample yields some 670,000 distinct CDR3 sequences, roughly an eighth seen once. This specimen was PBMCs, taken on the day of the yellow fever booster vaccination. The receptors derive from a young man who received the YFV17D yellow fever vaccine.

This clonotype has a handful of counts. CDR3 bases: TGCAGTGCTAGAGATGGAGCGGGGGTAGATACGCAGTATTTT. Residues: CSARDGAGVDTQYF. The genes are TRBV20-1 and TRBJ2-3, with 8 bases identical to TRBD2. The germline V gene encodes CDR1 DFQATT and CDR2 SNEGSKA (reference sequence). The CDR3 covers 14 residues. V shed 0 bases, J shed 5 bases, and the junction held 4 bases outside the gene matches.

The chain is built from TRBV20-1 and TRBJ1-1; 7 nucleotides line up with TRBD1. The junction had 4 bases not matched to a gene; V was cut back by 6 bases and J by 0 bases. Germline V gene data show CDR1 as DFQATT and CDR2 as SNEGSKA (reference sequence). The CDR3 consists of 13 residues. CDR3 amino acids: CSAPGQMNTEAFF. The CDR3 DNA follows: TGCAGTGCGCCGGGACAGATGAACACTGAAGCTTTCTTT.

This clonotype was counted between two and nine times. The chain is built from TRBV18 and TRBJ1-1; tentatively, D is TRBD1 (5 bases). The V end was cut by 4 bases, the J end by 8 bases, with 17 bases between. The CDR3 covers 14 residues. Germline loops: CDR1 KGHSH, CDR2 LQKENI. The CDR3 DNA sequence: TGTGCCAGCTCACAATTCCCGGGGGAGGGAGAAGCTTTCTTT. Translated, it gives CASSQFPGEGEAFF.

The J gene is TRBJ2-1, the V gene TRBV5-5; D perhaps matches TRBD2 (5 bases). Trimming removed 0 bases from V and 2 bases from J, with 15 bases in between. The length of the CDR3 is 17 residues. CDR1 is SGHKS and CDR2 is YYEKEE in the germline V gene (reference sequence). CDR3 amino acids: CASSLEGISGTYNEQFF. CDR3 in DNA: TGTGCCAGCAGCTTGGAAGGGATCTCCGGGACCTACAATGAGCAGTTCTTC. Full variable domain (remainder filled in from reference TRBV5-5 and TRBJ2-1): DAGVTQSPTHLIKTRGQQVTLRCSPISGHKSVSWYQQVLGQGPQFIFQYYEKEERGRGNFPDRFSARQFPNYSSELNVNALLLGDSALYLCASSLEGISGTYNEQFFGPGTRLTVL.

This clonotype was counted between two and nine times. The chain combines TRBV30 with TRBJ1-2; 7 bases are shared with TRBD1. Losses at the gene ends were 2 bases for V and 8 bases for J; bases not matched to a gene: 11. CDR1 GTSNPN and CDR2 SVGIG come from the germline V gene (reference sequence). The CDR3 loop spans 14 amino acids. For the CDR3, the DNA is TGTGCCTGGAGTACACTCCCAGGGGGTTTCGGCTACACCTTC. Translation gives CAWSTLPGGFGYTF.

The rearrangement links TRBV7-2 to TRBJ2-1; the D is unclear. Germline loops: CDR1 SGHTA, CDR2 FQGNSA. The ends were cut back, 10 bases at V and 14 bases at J, with 9 bases in the middle. CDR3 length equals 8 residues. The CDR3 DNA follows: TGTGCCATCCCGAGAGAGTTCTTC. It is translated as CAIPREFF.

The chain carries TRBV24-1 and TRBJ2-1; no firm D call. V lost 5 bases to trimming and J lost 4 bases, with 11 bases between them. The length of the CDR3 is 14 residues. Germline V lookup: CDR1 KGHDR, CDR2 SFDVKD. CDR3 sequence: CATSGTLGYNEQFF. The CDR3 DNA reads TGTGCCACCAGTGGAACCCTTGGGTACAATGAGCAGTTCTTC.

The genes are TRBV6-2 or TRBV6-3 and TRBJ2-1; D gene ambiguous. Between the trimmed V and J ends, which lost 6 bases and 9 bases, there was a span of 15 bases. The CDR3 sequence is 13 residues long. The germline gives CDR1 MNHEY, CDR2 SVGEGT. CDR3 residues: CASSPPPRGEQFF. The DNA of the CDR3 is TGTGCCAGCAGCCCCCCGCCTCGAGGTGAGCAGTTCTTC.

V is TRBV6-5 and J is TRBJ2-2; 10 positions agree with TRBD1. Germline V CDR1 and CDR2: MNHEY, SVGAGI. J was trimmed by 2 bases and V by 2 bases; bases with no gene match: 5. The CDR3 is 17 residues long. CDR3 loop: CASSYAGTGANTGELFF. In nucleotides, the CDR3 is TGTGCCAGCAGTTACGCCGGGACAGGGGCCAACACCGGGGAGCTGTTTTTT.

This clonotype has just a few counts. This sequence joins TRBV15 and TRBJ2-7; TRBD2 matches at 7 bases. Germline lookup yields CDR1 LNHNV and CDR2 YYDKDF (reference sequence). CDR3 length: 16 amino acids. V lost 1 base to trimming and J lost 3 bases; unmatched junction nucleotides: 9. CDR3 in amino acids: CATSRGSGREVYEQYF. The CDR3 DNA sequence: TGTGCCACCAGCAGAGGATCGGGACGGGAGGTCTACGAGCAGTACTTC.

The chain employs TRBV3-1 and TRBJ2-1; D is possibly TRBD2 (5 bases). Looked up from germline, CDR1 is LGHDT and CDR2 is YNNKEL (reference sequence). The V gene lost 7 bases and the J gene lost 5 bases, with 18 bases spanning the gap. CDR3 length: 15 residues. CDR3 residues: CASTGDWSPNNEQFF. The DNA for the CDR3 is TGTGCCAGCACCGGGGATTGGAGCCCTAACAATGAGCAGTTCTTC.

In this sample, this clonotype turned up a few times. The CDR3 region has the DNA TGTGCCAGCAGCTTCGAACAGGGAGGTTCACCCCTCCACTTT. Protein sequence: CASSFEQGGSPLHF. The chain couples TRBV5-6 to TRBJ1-6; possible D gene TRBD1, 6 bases. V shed 2 bases and J shed 9 bases, with 12 bases lying between them. The germline gives CDR1 SGHDT, CDR2 YYEEEE. This CDR3 is 14 amino acids long. Variable domain in full (rest from reference TRBV5-6 and TRBJ1-6): DAGVTQSPTHLIKTRGQQVTLRCSPKSGHDTVSWYQQALGQGPQFIFQYYEEEERQRGNFPDRFSGHQFPNYSSELNVNALLLGDSALYLCASSFEQGGSPLHFGNGTRLTVT.

The chain joins TRBV20-1 to TRBJ1-4, with D uncertain. The CDR3 has 12 amino acids. CDR1 DFQATT and CDR2 SNEGSKA come from the germline V gene (reference sequence). V dropped 0 bases and J dropped 10 bases, with 9 bases sitting between them. CDR3 in DNA: TGCAGTGCTAGAGAAGCGAGTGGAAAACTGTTTTTT. The encoded protein is CSAREASGKLFF.

This chain connects TRBV23-1 to TRBJ2-3; 7 bases are a match to TRBD1. TRBV23-1 is an ORF; its function is uncertain. The junction had 5 bases not matched to a gene; V was cut back by 1 base and J by 1 base. The CDR3 sequence is 16 residues long. CDR3 sequence reads: CASSQFRQGGTDTQYF. The CDR3 DNA reads as TGCGCCAGCAGTCAATTCCGACAGGGCGGCACAGATACGCAGTATTTT.

This clonotype was seen a few times. J is TRBJ2-3 and V is TRBV11-1; the match to TRBD1 covers 7 bases. This CDR3 spans 14 amino acids. Germline V gene sequence: CDR1 SGHAT, CDR2 FQDESV (reference sequence). Germline trimming cut 0 bases from V and 9 bases from J; bases unmatched to any gene: 6. The DNA for the CDR3 is TGTGCCAGCAGCTTAGCGGCAACGGACAGGACGCAGTATTTT. This encodes CASSLAATDRTQYF.

The V gene is TRBV12-3 or TRBV12-4, the J gene TRBJ2-1, with D hard to call. This CDR3 has 14 residues. V was clipped by 6 bases and J by 5 bases, with 14 bases between them. CDR3 amino acids: CASSHYRSNNEQFF. The CDR3 bases are TGTGCCAGCAGCCACTACAGATCCAACAATGAGCAGTTCTTC.

Note on this clonotype: The junction differs from germline at one of its ends, possibly a read error. The chain couples TRBV20-1 to TRBJ1-5; D call uncertain. In germline, CDR1 is DFQATT, CDR2 SNEGSKA (reference sequence). The CDR3 has 15 amino acids. CDR3 nucleotide sequence: TGCAGTGCTAGAGAGTCCCCAGCCGATTATCACCCCCAGCATTTT. It codes for CSARESPADYHPQHF.

This clonotype was detected a few times. CDR3 region: CASSYSRETEAFF. CDR3 sequence (DNA): TGTGCCAGTAGTTATTCAAGAGAAACTGAAGCTTTCTTT. V is TRBV19 and J is TRBJ1-1; D is uncertain. Germline lookup yields CDR1 LNHDA and CDR2 SQIVND (reference sequence). The CDR3 runs 13 residues. Trimming cost V 5 bases and J 5 bases, with 12 bases left between them. Looking up the rest from reference TRBV19 and TRBJ1-1 gives the full variable domain: DGGITQSPKYLFRKEGQNVTLSCEQNLNHDAMYWYRQDPGQGLRLIYYSQIVNDFQKGDIAEGYSVSREKKESFPLTVTSAQKNPTAFYLCASSYSRETEAFFGQGTRLTVV.

This sequence joins TRBV2 and TRBJ2-7; D may correspond to TRBD1 or TRBD2 (5 bases each). This CDR3 has 13 residues. Germline lookup yields CDR1 SNHLY and CDR2 FYNNEI. CDR3 sequence: CVTGRRSSYEQYF. The CDR3, as DNA: TGTGTGACGGGGCGGAGGTCGTCCTACGAGCAGTACTTC.

The rearrangement links TRBV25-1 to TRBJ1-4, with D tentatively TRBD1 (5 bases). CDR1 and CDR2 from the germline V gene are MGHDK and SYGVNS. V lost 3 bases to trimming and J lost 0 bases, with 11 bases between them. The length of the CDR3 is 16 residues. Here the CDR3 reads CASSDWGRTTNEKLFF. For the CDR3, the DNA is TGTGCCAGCAGTGACTGGGGCAGAACAACTAATGAAAAACTGTTTTTT.

This clonotype showed up just a few times. The chain uses TRBV27 and TRBJ2-2; 10 bases fit TRBD2. This CDR3 is built from 15 residues. In germline, CDR1 is MNHEY, CDR2 SMNVEV (reference sequence). V was pared by 7 bases and J by 6 bases, with 8 bases of the junction left unmatched. CDR3 residues: CASTRTSGTAGELFF. The DNA for the CDR3 is TGTGCCAGCACCCGGACTAGCGGTACGGCCGGGGAGCTGTTTTTT.

The rearrangement joins TRBV20-1 to TRBJ1-1; no reliable D call. The CDR3 length is 14 residues. Per germline, CDR1 DFQATT and CDR2 SNEGSKA (reference sequence). V lost 0 bases and J lost 1, with 9 bases in between. The CDR3 nucleotides are TGCAGTGCTAGAGAGCGTGGCGGGAACACTGAAGCTTTCTTT. Translating it yields CSARERGGNTEAFF.

This clonotype appeared many times. CDR3 protein: CASSIQSAGEQYF. For the CDR3, the DNA is TGTGCCAGTAGTATTCAGAGCGCGGGGGAGCAGTACTTC. This chain links TRBV19 with TRBJ2-7; D is possibly TRBD2 (6 bases). The CDR3 covers 13 residues. The germline gives CDR1 LNHDA, CDR2 SQIVND (reference sequence). V was pared by 3 bases and J by 7 bases, with 13 bases between.

This clonotype has at least ten counts. This chain joins TRBV6-5 and TRBJ2-5; TRBD2 aligns across 14 bases. Germline V gives CDR1 MNHEY, CDR2 SVGAGI. CDR3 length equals 16 residues. The V and J ends lost 4 bases and 5 bases, in that order; junction bases with no gene match: 6. Here the CDR3 reads CASSLGLAGAQETQYF. The CDR3 DNA follows: TGTGCCAGCAGTTTGGGACTAGCGGGAGCCCAGGAGACCCAGTACTTC.

This clonotype was seen a handful of times. This sequence joins TRBV4-3 and TRBJ2-6, with D unclear. Looked up from germline, CDR1 is LGHNA and CDR2 is YSLEER. The CDR3 covers 17 residues. V dropped 0 bases and J dropped 4 bases, with 13 bases sitting between them. Here the CDR3 DNA reads TGCGCCAGCAGCCAAGACCCTGGGGTGGACGGGGCCAACGTCCTGACTTTC. This sequence encodes CASSQDPGVDGANVLTF.

This sequence joins TRBV6-5 and TRBJ2-1; unclear D gene. Trimming stripped 4 bases from V and 4 bases from J, with 14 bases between. Germline-derived CDR1 and CDR2 are MNHEY and SVGAGI. The CDR3 contains 15 residues. The DNA for the CDR3 is TGTGCCAGCAGTTTGAGCTTATCGGTATACAATGAGCAGTTCTTC. It encodes CASSLSLSVYNEQFF.

Only a few counts were recorded for this clonotype. The rearrangement uses TRBV20-1 and TRBJ2-5; maybe TRBD2 (7 bases). V lost 2 bases and J 1 base, leaving 14 bases between the germline ends. This CDR3 has 15 residues. Per the germline V gene, CDR1 is DFQATT and CDR2 is SNEGSKA (reference sequence). The DNA of the CDR3 is TGCAGTGCTAGAAGGGCTGCGGGGGCCCAAGAGACCCAGTACTTC. Amino acids: CSARRAAGAQETQYF.

This clonotype was recorded a few times. The J gene is TRBJ2-3, the V gene TRBV7-3; D unresolved. From germline, CDR1 is SGHTA and CDR2 FQGTGA. Deletions cut 5 bases from V and 2 bases from J, with 17 bases between. CDR3 length: 16 amino acids. The CDR3 here is CASSPTPSTNTDTQYF. The CDR3 DNA is TGTGCCAGCAGCCCGACGCCGTCGACGAACACAGATACGCAGTATTTT. Variable domain in full (rest from reference TRBV7-3 and TRBJ2-3): GAGVSQTPSNKVTEKGKYVELRCDPISGHTALYWYRQSLGQGPEFLIYFQGTGAADDSGLPNDRFFAVRPEGSVSTLKIQRTERGDSAVYLCASSPTPSTNTDTQYFGPGTRLTVL.

V gene TRBV5-4 combines with J gene TRBJ1-1; no clear D. Trimming took 2 bases from V and 7 from J, leaving 9 bases between them. This CDR3 comprises 12 residues. Germline CDR1 reads SGHNT; CDR2 reads YYREEE (reference sequence). The CDR3 here is CASSFGVVEAFF. The CDR3 DNA reads as TGTGCCAGCAGCTTCGGGGTGGTTGAAGCTTTCTTT.